Each of the 30 T cell receptor beta chains below was sequenced from the same sample in a study of human T cells and chemical hapten exposure. TCRdb analysed the RACE reads with MiXCR anew, one entry per CDR3 protein. There are 80,000 to 100,000 distinct CDR3 sequences in the sample; 7.5% to 10% occur only once, and about 2% lies in the top ten. Time point described: patch test 2, 6 weeks after DPC sensitization. Treatment given: therapeutic diphenylcyclopropenone sensitization with weekly scalp DPC. Material: whole blood, obtained in connection with sensitization to the hapten diphenylcyclopropenone (DPC). Receptor source: a woman aged 40 to 50 with alopecia areata. Some clones in this sample may be carry-over from other donors' samples.

This clonotype came up many times. This rearrangement joins TRBV6-2 or TRBV6-3 to TRBJ2-3, with 7 bases matching TRBD1. The CDR3 has 17 amino acids. Trimming at V came to 2 bases and at J to 1 base, leaving 9 bases not matched to a gene. Germline CDR1 and CDR2: MNHEY and SVGEGT. The CDR3 loop reads CASSYPIGQAGTDTQYF. Written as DNA, the CDR3 is TGTGCCAGCAGTTACCCCATTGGACAGGCGGGCACAGATACGCAGTATTTT.

The genes are TRBV5-5 and TRBJ2-5; D gene uncertain. V shed 1 base and J shed 1 base, with 8 bases lying between them. This CDR3 has 14 residues. CDR1 is SGHKS and CDR2 is YYEKEE in the germline V gene (reference sequence). CDR3 sequence reads: CASSLITAQETQYF. The CDR3 nucleotides read TGTGCCAGCAGCTTGATAACAGCCCAAGAGACCCAGTACTTC.

V gene TRBV20-1 combines with J gene TRBJ2-1; D is perhaps TRBD2 (6 bases). V was clipped by 3 bases and J by 5 bases, with 17 bases between them. The germline V gene encodes CDR1 DFQATT and CDR2 SNEGSKA (reference sequence). The CDR3 is made up of 15 amino acids. The CDR3: CSASSFHSGHNEQFF. Here the CDR3 DNA reads TGCAGTGCTAGTTCGTTTCATAGCGGACACAATGAGCAGTTCTTC.

This clonotype was observed at least ten times. The chain employs TRBV5-1 and TRBJ1-3; D is possibly TRBD1 (5 bases). From germline, CDR1 is SGHRS and CDR2 YFSETQ. V was clipped by 0 bases and J by 0 bases, with 13 bases between them. The CDR3 extends over 17 amino acids. In nucleotides, the CDR3 is TGCGCCAGCAGCTTGGGCCACACGGGGGGCTCTGGAAACACCATATATTTT. Amino acid sequence: CASSLGHTGGSGNTIYF.

The chain recombines TRBV12-3 or TRBV12-4 with TRBJ2-7; no clear D. V was shortened by 3 bases and J by 2 bases, with 8 bases between the two germline ends. This CDR3 region has 13 residues. The CDR3 is CASSLDGTYEQYF. The CDR3 bases are TGTGCCAGCAGTTTGGACGGAACCTACGAGCAGTACTTC.

The chain has TRBV6-2 or TRBV6-3 and TRBJ1-2; D is possibly TRBD1 (6 bases). Trimming left V 7 bases short and J 12 bases short, with 21 bases between. CDR3 size: 13 residues. The germline gives CDR1 MNHEY, CDR2 SVGEGT. CDR3 region: CASTKDRSEADTF. DNA for the CDR3: TGTGCCAGCACAAAAGACAGGTCAGAAGCTGACACCTTC.

This clonotype came up a few times. This sequence joins TRBV28 and TRBJ2-5; 7 bases fit TRBD2. Germline values: CDR1 MDHEN, CDR2 SYDVKM. V gave up 6 bases and J gave up 0 bases; unmatched junction bases: 13. This CDR3 is 17 amino acids long. Here the CDR3 DNA reads TGTGCCAGCAGGACGGGGGGTAGTGGTCAGTACCAAGAGACCCAGTACTTC. Its translation: CASRTGGSGQYQETQYF.

The CDR3 DNA follows: TGTGCCAGCAGCAAAGCAAGGGACTACGAGCAGTACTTC. This gives the protein CASSKARDYEQYF. This sequence joins TRBV21-1 and TRBJ2-7. TRBV21-1 is shown as a pseudogene. The CDR3 runs 13 residues.

The chain couples TRBV20-1 to TRBJ2-3; D is possibly TRBD2 (6 bases). Per germline, CDR1 DFQATT and CDR2 SNEGSKA (reference sequence). The V end lost 7 bases, the J end lost 2 bases, and 25 bases lay between the germline ends. The CDR3 has 17 amino acids. Written as DNA, the CDR3 is TGCAGTGAGCTTAACCCTGATGGGGGACTCTACACAGATACGCAGTATTTT. Protein sequence: CSELNPDGGLYTDTQYF.

The chain joins TRBV13 to TRBJ2-7; a possible D gene is TRBD2 (5 bases). Germline-derived CDR1 and CDR2 are PRHDT and FYEKMQ (reference sequence). The CDR3 consists of 14 residues. Deletions cut 5 bases from V and 0 bases from J, with 11 bases between. The CDR3 DNA reads TGTGCCAGCAGCAGTGTCGGACTCTCCTACGAGCAGTACTTC. Amino acids: CASSSVGLSYEQYF.

This rearrangement joins TRBV29-1 to TRBJ2-2, with TRBD2 identical over 11 bases. The CDR3 loop spans 14 amino acids. The germline gives CDR1 SQVTM, CDR2 ANQGSEA. The CDR3 nucleotides are TGCGGCGGGACTAGCGGCGGTGTCACCGGGGAGCTGTTTTTT. Translation: CGGTSGGVTGELFF.

This clonotype has at least ten counts. J is TRBJ2-6 and V is TRBV25-1; 10 bases line up with TRBD2. CDR3 length: 17 amino acids. The J segment lost 2 bases and the V segment lost 6 bases, leaving 7 bases of the junction unmatched. In germline, CDR1 is MGHDK, CDR2 SYGVNS. CDR3 in DNA: TGTGCCAGCAGACTCCTAGCGGGAGTACCTGGGGCCAACGTCCTGACTTTC. Encoded protein: CASRLLAGVPGANVLTF.

This clonotype was seen a handful of times. The chain carries TRBV5-5 and TRBJ2-1; D remains ambiguous. There are 14 residues in the CDR3. Germline V gene sequence: CDR1 SGHKS, CDR2 YYEKEE (reference sequence). Trimming shortened V by 2 bases and J by 5 bases, and 11 bases separated the two germline ends. This CDR3 reads CASSFLSTNNEQFF. The DNA for the CDR3 is TGTGCCAGCAGCTTTCTCTCCACTAACAATGAGCAGTTCTTC.

This clonotype occurred many times. The V and J genes are TRBV12-3 or TRBV12-4 and TRBJ1-2; 9 nucleotides line up with TRBD1. Germline trimming cut 3 bases from V and 4 bases from J; bases unmatched to any gene: 3. The CDR3 extends over 14 amino acids. The CDR3 is CASSLDRGGYGYTF. The CDR3 nucleotides read TGTGCCAGCAGTTTGGACAGGGGTGGCTATGGCTACACCTTC.

The chain recombines TRBV9 with TRBJ2-5; 8 nucleotides align to TRBD1. There are 14 residues in the CDR3. V lost 4 bases, J lost 9 bases, and 11 bases stayed unmatched. The germline CDR1 and CDR2 sequences are SGDLS and YYNGEE. CDR3 protein: CASSLGQDLTAQYF. The CDR3 DNA reads TGTGCCAGCAGCCTGGGACAGGACCTCACGGCCCAGTACTTC.

This clonotype was observed many times. This chain uses TRBV7-8 with TRBJ2-7; 12 bases are a match to TRBD2. V was clipped by 5 bases and J by 6 bases; unmatched bases: 5. Germline V gene data show CDR1 as SGHVS and CDR2 as FQNEAQ. This CDR3 comprises 14 residues. CDR3 protein: CASSPTSGRTEQYF. The CDR3 DNA sequence: TGTGCCAGCAGCCCGACTAGCGGGAGAACCGAGCAGTACTTC.

The rearrangement uses TRBV7-8 and TRBJ2-3; D remains ambiguous. Trimming shortened V by 5 bases and J by 0 bases, and 9 bases separated the two germline ends. From germline, CDR1 is SGHVS and CDR2 FQNEAQ. CDR3 size: 14 residues. CDR3 in amino acids: CASSATSSTDTQYF. In DNA form, the CDR3 reads TGTGCCAGCAGCGCCACCTCTAGCACAGATACGCAGTATTTT.

A few counts support this clonotype. This chain links TRBV29-1 with TRBJ2-7; possible D gene TRBD2, 6 bases. V lost 6 bases and J lost 1, with 13 bases in between. CDR3 length: 13 residues. Germline CDR1 is SQVTM and CDR2 is ANQGSEA. For the CDR3, the DNA is TGCAGCGTCCGCCTTAGCGGTTCCTACGAGCAGTACTTC. Its protein is CSVRLSGSYEQYF.

This clonotype appeared many times. This chain connects TRBV29-1 to TRBJ1-5; 7 nucleotides match TRBD1. Germline lookup yields CDR1 SQVTM and CDR2 ANQGSEA. Germline trimming cut 4 bases from V and 6 bases from J; bases unmatched to any gene: 9. The CDR3 loop spans 14 amino acids. The DNA of the CDR3 is TGCAGCGTTGGGGCAGGGGGGCCCGGTCAGCCCCAGCATTTT. This translates into CSVGAGGPGQPQHF.

V is TRBV27 and J is TRBJ2-3; no definite D call. The CDR3 runs to 14 residues. The V end was cut by 5 bases, the J end by 0 bases, with 9 bases between. Germline V gene lookup returns CDR1 MNHEY and CDR2 SMNVEV (reference sequence). The CDR3 nucleotides read TGTGCCAGCAGTCCGATAGGAAGCACAGATACGCAGTATTTT. Translating it yields CASSPIGSTDTQYF.

In its sample, this clonotype was seen many times. The chain recombines TRBV29-1 with TRBJ2-2, with unresolved D. V lost 7 bases and J 4 bases, leaving 4 bases between the germline ends. The CDR3 consists of 10 residues. From germline, CDR1 is SQVTM and CDR2 ANQGSEA. The CDR3 here is CSASTGELFF. CDR3 coding DNA: TGCAGCGCATCCACCGGGGAGCTGTTTTTT.

The sample holds many counts of this clonotype. The V gene is TRBV24-1, the J gene TRBJ2-1, with 9 nucleotides matching TRBD2. J was trimmed by 4 bases and V by 3 bases; bases with no gene match: 12. This CDR3 is 18 amino acids long. Germline loops: CDR1 KGHDR, CDR2 SFDVKD. The CDR3 loop reads CATSDPNTLAGRYNEQFF. In nucleotides, the CDR3 is TGTGCCACCAGTGATCCGAATACTCTAGCGGGAAGGTACAATGAGCAGTTCTTC.

With regard to this clonotype: This may arise from a read error, as a much more abundant clone is one base away. CDR3 amino acids: CASSLSTGMYTEAFF. In DNA form, the CDR3 reads TGTGCCAGCAGCCTATCCACAGGGATGTACACTGAAGCTTTCTTT. The chain couples TRBV11-3 to TRBJ1-1, with a weak D call TRBD1 (6 bases). The ends were cut back, 5 bases at V and 3 bases at J, with 16 bases in the middle. Germline CDR1 is SGHNT and CDR2 is YENEEA. The CDR3 contains 15 residues.

In its sample, this clonotype was seen many times. This chain joins TRBV7-8 and TRBJ2-1; D not certain. Between the trimmed V and J ends, which lost 5 bases and 8 bases, there was a span of 25 bases. CDR3 length: 17 amino acids. CDR1 is SGHVS, CDR2 FQNEAQ, per germline. The CDR3 loop reads CASSADLGVWTRDEQFF. Here the CDR3 DNA reads TGTGCCAGCAGCGCGGATCTTGGCGTCTGGACCCGAGATGAGCAGTTCTTC. Filled out from reference TRBV7-8 and TRBJ2-1, the complete variable domain reads GAGVSQSPRYKVAKRGQDVALRCDPISGHVSLFWYQQALGQGPEFLTYFQNEAQLDKSGLPSDRFFAERPEGSVSTLKIQRTQQEDSAVYLCASSADLGVWTRDEQFFGPGTRLTVL.

This clonotype came up many times. The gene calls are TRBV6-1 and TRBJ1-6; 7 bases are shared with TRBD1. Germline CDR1 and CDR2: MNHNS and SASEGT. The CDR3 contains 14 residues. V was pared by 4 bases and J by 9 bases, with 6 bases of the junction left unmatched. CDR3 sequence (DNA): TGTGCCAGCAGTGTGGAAGGGGGCGGTTCACCCCTCCACTTT. It encodes CASSVEGGGSPLHF.

As concerns this clonotype: Since the CDR3 does not end with the conserved phenylalanine or tryptophan, this likely comes from a read error. The CDR3, as DNA: TGCAGCGTCGGTTATTCTGAAGCTTTCCTT. Translated: CSVGYSEAFL. The J gene is TRBJ1-1, the V gene TRBV29-1; D remains unclear. Germline CDR1 SQVTM, CDR2 ANQGSEA. This CDR3 has 10 residues. Between the trimmed V and J ends, which lost 6 bases and 6 bases, there was a span of 8 bases.

The chain employs TRBV5-1 and TRBJ1-4; 7 nucleotides agree with TRBD1. Germline CDR1 and CDR2: SGHRS and YFSETQ. J was trimmed by 13 bases and V by 4 bases; bases with no gene match: 7. This CDR3 is built from 12 residues. The CDR3 spells CASSDPGGRLFF. CDR3 coding DNA: TGCGCCAGCAGCGACCCAGGGGGTCGACTGTTTTTT.

At least ten counts were recorded for this clonotype. The chain uses TRBV6-4 and TRBJ2-1, with TRBD2 identical over 12 bases. The CDR3 has 16 residues. V dropped 6 bases and J dropped 4; count of bases not matched to a gene: 7. Germline V CDR1 and CDR2: MRHNA, SNTAGT. In DNA form, the CDR3 reads TGTGCCAGCAGCCCGCTAGCGGGAGGGGGATACAATGAGCAGTTCTTC. It encodes CASSPLAGGGYNEQFF.

This clonotype has at least ten counts. The chain employs TRBV12-3 or TRBV12-4 and TRBJ2-3; 11 bases are shared with TRBD1. With V trimmed by 5 bases and J by 4 bases, 8 bases remained unmatched. This CDR3 comprises 16 residues. CDR3 nucleotide sequence: TGTGCCAGCAGTCTAACGGACAGGGGGCGCGCAGATACGCAGTATTTT. Translating it yields CASSLTDRGRADTQYF.

This chain links TRBV7-9 with TRBJ2-2; 8 bases are shared with TRBD1. The CDR3 consists of 16 residues. Trimming cost V 5 bases and J 1 base; bases outside gene matches: 6. CDR1 SEHNR and CDR2 FQNEAQ come from the germline V gene (reference sequence). CDR3 loop: CASSRPQGVNTGELFF. DNA for the CDR3: TGTGCCAGCAGCCGCCCACAGGGGGTGAACACCGGGGAGCTGTTTTTT.